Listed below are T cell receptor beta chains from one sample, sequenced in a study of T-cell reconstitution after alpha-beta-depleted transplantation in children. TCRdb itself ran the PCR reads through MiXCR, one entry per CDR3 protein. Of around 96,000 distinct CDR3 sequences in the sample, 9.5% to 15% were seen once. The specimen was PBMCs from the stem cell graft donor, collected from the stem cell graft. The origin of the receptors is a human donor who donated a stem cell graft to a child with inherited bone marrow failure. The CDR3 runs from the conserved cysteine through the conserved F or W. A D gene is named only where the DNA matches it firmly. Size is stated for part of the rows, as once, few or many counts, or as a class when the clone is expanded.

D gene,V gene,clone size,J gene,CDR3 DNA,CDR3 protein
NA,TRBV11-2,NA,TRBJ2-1,TGTGCCAGCAGCTCGAGTGGGGCGAGCGAGCAGTTCTTC,CASSSSGASEQFF
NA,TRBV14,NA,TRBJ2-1,TGTGCCAGCAGCCGCCGAGAAGCGGCGAGCTCCTACAATGAGCAGTTCTTC,CASSRREAASSYNEQFF
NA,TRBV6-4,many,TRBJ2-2,TGTGCCAGCAGTGTTGGCGGGGAGCTGTTTTTT,CASSVGGELFF
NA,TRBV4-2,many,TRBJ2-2,TGTGCCAGCAGCCAAGATGGGGTCGGTTACACCGGGGAGCTGTTTTTT,CASSQDGVGYTGELFF
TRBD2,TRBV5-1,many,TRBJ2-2,TGCGCCAGCAGCTTCCCTAGCGGGAGAAACACCGGGGAGCTGTTTTTT,CASSFPSGRNTGELFF
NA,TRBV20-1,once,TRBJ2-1,TGCAGTGCTAGAGGCTTTGGGGAATCCTACAATGAGCAGTTCTTC,CSARGFGESYNEQFF
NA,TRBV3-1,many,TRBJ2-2,TGTGCCAGCAGCCTCCGACAGCCCGTCGGGACCGGGGAGCTGTTTTTT,CASSLRQPVGTGELFF
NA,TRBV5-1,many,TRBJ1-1,TGCGCCAGCAGACTGGTGGGACGCAGCACTGAAGCTTTCTTT,CASRLVGRSTEAFF
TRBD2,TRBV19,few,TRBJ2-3,TGTGCCAGTAGTATCTCAGCGGGGGGGCTGGACACAGATACGCAGTATTTT,CASSISAGGLDTDTQYF
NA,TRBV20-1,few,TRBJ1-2,TGCAGCCAAACAACGGGTTATGGCTACACCTTC,CSQTTGYGYTF
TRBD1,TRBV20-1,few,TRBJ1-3,TGCAGTGCTAGCCGACAGGGCGTAAGGGACACCATATATTTT,CSASRQGVRDTIYF
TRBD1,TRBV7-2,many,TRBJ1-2,TGTGCCAGCAGCCCGACACAGGGGTACTATGGCTACACCTTC,CASSPTQGYYGYTF
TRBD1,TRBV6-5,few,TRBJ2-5,TGTGCCAGCAGGCCCGGGACAGGGGGTGGGGAGACCCAGTACTTC,CASRPGTGGGETQYF
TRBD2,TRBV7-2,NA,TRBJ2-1,TGTGCCAGCAGCTTCGGGAGGGAGGACAATGAGCAGTTCTTC,CASSFGREDNEQFF
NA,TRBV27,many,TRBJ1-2,TGTGCCAGCACCCCAGGGACACCCCCAACTAATCACTATGGCTACACCTTC,CASTPGTPPTNHYGYTF
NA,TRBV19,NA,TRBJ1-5,TGTGCCAGTAGTTTTTCCTGGGGGCAGCATCACGACTCACAGCATTTT,CASSFSWGQHHDSQHF
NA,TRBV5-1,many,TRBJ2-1,TGCGCCAGCAGCTTGGATCCAAACAATGAGCAGTTCTTC,CASSLDPNNEQFF
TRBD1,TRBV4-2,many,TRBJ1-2,TGTGCCAGCAGCCAAGATTTGACAGGGGTTTATGGCTACACCTTC,CASSQDLTGVYGYTF
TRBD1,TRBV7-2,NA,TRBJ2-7,TGTGCCAGCAGCGCGCGGACAGGGAGTAGTGAGGAGCAGTACTTC,CASSARTGSSEEQYF
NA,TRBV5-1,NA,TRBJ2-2,TGCGCCAGCAGCCCTCTAGGCGGTTCTTTCACCGGGGAGCTGTTTTTT,CASSPLGGSFTGELFF
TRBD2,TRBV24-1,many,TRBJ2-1,TGTGCCACCAGTGATCCGCTAGCGGGGGGGGGCCTCAATGAGCAGTTCTTC,CATSDPLAGGGLNEQFF
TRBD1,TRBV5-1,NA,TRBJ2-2,TGCGCCAGCAGCTTGTTAGGGGGCGGAGGCACCGGGGAGCTGTTTTTT,CASSLLGGGGTGELFF
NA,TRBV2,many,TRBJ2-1,TGTGCCAGCAGTGGGACTGTGAAGCAGTTCTTC,CASSGTVKQFF
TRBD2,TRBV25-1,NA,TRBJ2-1,TGTGCCAGCAGTTCGACTAGCGGGAGATCCGGTGAGCAGTTCTTC,CASSSTSGRSGEQFF
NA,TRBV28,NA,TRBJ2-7,TGTGCCATGGGCCCGCAGGGGAGCTCCTACGAGCAGTACTTC,CAMGPQGSSYEQYF
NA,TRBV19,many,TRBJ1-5,TGTGCCAGTAGCGAAATTTACGGCCGAGGGGACTTTCATCAGCCCCAGCATTTT,CASSEIYGRGDFHQPQHF
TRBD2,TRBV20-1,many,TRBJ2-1,TGCAGTGCTATCCCTCGGAGGACTAGCGGGAGGTTCCAGAGGAATGAGCAGTTCTTC,CSAIPRRTSGRFQRNEQFF
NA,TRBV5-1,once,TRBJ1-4,TGCGCCAGCAGCCTACGGACAGATGCAACTAATGAAAAACTGTTTTTT,CASSLRTDATNEKLFF
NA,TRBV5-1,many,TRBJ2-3,TGCGCCAGCAGCAAAGATACAGATACGCAGTATTTT,CASSKDTDTQYF
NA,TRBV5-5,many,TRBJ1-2,TGTGCCAGCAGCTTTGGGCAAAACTATGGCTACACCTTC,CASSFGQNYGYTF
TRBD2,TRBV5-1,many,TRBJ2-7,TGCGCCAGCAGCGATCCCTTAGCGGGGGGCCACGAGCAGTACTTC,CASSDPLAGGHEQYF
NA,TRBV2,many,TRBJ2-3,TGTGCCCTGCTCCAGTACCAACCCGCTAGCACAGATACGCAGTATTTT,CALLQYQPASTDTQYF
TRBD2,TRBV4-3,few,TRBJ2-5,TGCGCCAGCAGCCAAGAAGGACCCTGGACTAGCGGCATATCGCCCCAGTACTTC,CASSQEGPWTSGISPQYF
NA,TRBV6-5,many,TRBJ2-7,TGTGCCAGCAGTTACGGGACTTCGGGATCCTACGAGCAGTACTTC,CASSYGTSGSYEQYF
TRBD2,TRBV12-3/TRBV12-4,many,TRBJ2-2,TGTGCCAGCAGTTTAAGGGGACGGGGGGAACGGGAGCTGTTTTTT,CASSLRGRGERELFF
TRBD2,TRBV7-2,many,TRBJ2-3,TGTGCCAGCAGCTTAAGGCTAGCGGGGAGCACAGATACGCAGTATTTT,CASSLRLAGSTDTQYF
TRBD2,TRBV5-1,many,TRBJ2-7,TGCGCCAGCAGCACGGGGGGGACGACCACCTACGAGCAGTACTTC,CASSTGGTTTYEQYF
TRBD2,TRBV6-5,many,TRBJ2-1,TGTGCCAGCAGACTTACGGGACTAGCGGACAATGAGCAGTTCTTC,CASRLTGLADNEQFF
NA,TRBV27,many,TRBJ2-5,TGTGCCAGCAGTTCGACCCAACCGCCGGACGGGACATCCAAAGAGACCCAGTACTTC,CASSSTQPPDGTSKETQYF
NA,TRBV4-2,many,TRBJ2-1,TGTGCCAGCAGCCCCGGGGGGCTCTCCTACAATGAGCAGTTCTTC,CASSPGGLSYNEQFF
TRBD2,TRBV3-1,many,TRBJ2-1,TGTGCCAGCAGCCTATTTAGCGGGGGGGCTTCCTACAATGAGCAGTTCTTC,CASSLFSGGASYNEQFF
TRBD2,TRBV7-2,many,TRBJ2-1,TGTGCCAGCAGCTTACTTTTCCGGGGGGGGAATGAGCAGTTCTTC,CASSLLFRGGNEQFF
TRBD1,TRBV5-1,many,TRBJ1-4,TGCGCCAGCAGCCTGACAGGGGCGGGTGAAAAACTGTTTTTT,CASSLTGAGEKLFF
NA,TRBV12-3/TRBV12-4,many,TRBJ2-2,TGTGCCAGCAGCCGACAGGCCTCCGGGGAGCTGTTTTTT,CASSRQASGELFF
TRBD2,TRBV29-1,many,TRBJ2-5,TGCAGCGCCCAACTAGCGAGTGAGACCCAGTACTTC,CSAQLASETQYF
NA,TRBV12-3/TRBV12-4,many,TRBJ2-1,TGTGCCAGCAGATGGGACAAAGTCAATGAGCAGTTCTTC,CASRWDKVNEQFF
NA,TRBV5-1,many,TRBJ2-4,TGCGCCAGCCGCCCGTTACCTGGGGACATTCAGTACTTC,CASRPLPGDIQYF
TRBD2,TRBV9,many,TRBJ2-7,TGTGCCAGCAGCGTCGGACTAGCGGGAGGGTTCTACGAGCAGTACTTC,CASSVGLAGGFYEQYF
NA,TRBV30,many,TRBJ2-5,TGTGCCTGGAGTAAGACCTGGGAGACCCAGTACTTC,CAWSKTWETQYF
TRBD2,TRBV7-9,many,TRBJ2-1,TGTGCCAGCAGCTCCACTAGCGGGAGGAGCAATGAGCAGTTCTTC,CASSSTSGRSNEQFF
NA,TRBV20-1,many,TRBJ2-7,TGCAGTGCTGGAGACCCCGTCACCTACGAGCAGTACTTC,CSAGDPVTYEQYF